A selection of T cell receptor beta chains follows, all from one sample in a study of T-cell reconstitution after alpha-beta-depleted transplantation in children. Using its own MiXCR run on the PCR reads, TCRdb lists one record per CDR3 protein. The sample lists about 120,000 distinct CDR3 sequences, under 30% occurring once. The sample was PBMCs, mostly from graft donor cells, taken 180 days after TCRalphabeta/CD19-depleted stem cell transplant. The receptor set was obtained from a male patient under 10 years old who had a stem cell transplant for chronic granulomatous disease, so the T cells may come from the graft donor. The CDR3 runs from the conserved cysteine through the conserved F or W. Each record gives: clone size, V gene, J gene, CDR3 protein. Clone size is shown for a subset of rows, as once, few, many or a class of expanded clone.

abundance: NA
v_gene: TRBV20-1
j_gene: TRBJ2-5
CDR3aa: CSAGALQETQYF

abundance: once
v_gene: TRBV7-2
j_gene: TRBJ2-1
CDR3aa: CASSLVGRLIYSF

abundance: few
v_gene: TRBV12-3/TRBV12-4
j_gene: TRBJ1-1
CDR3aa: CASGRQEGTEAFF

abundance: NA
v_gene: TRBV12-3/TRBV12-4
j_gene: TRBJ1-1
CDR3aa: CASSSSTGRNTEAFF

abundance: NA
v_gene: TRBV5-5
j_gene: TRBJ2-3
CDR3aa: CASSLDGGATYF

abundance: NA
v_gene: TRBV6-2/TRBV6-3
j_gene: TRBJ1-2
CDR3aa: CASRITGHSYGYTF

abundance: NA
v_gene: TRBV28
j_gene: TRBJ2-7
CDR3aa: CASSFRTGTGQYF

abundance: NA
v_gene: TRBV11-2
j_gene: TRBJ1-2
CDR3aa: CASSQPTGGGYGYTF

abundance: few
v_gene: TRBV7-3
j_gene: TRBJ2-1
CDR3aa: CASSLYSGRFNEQFF

abundance: few
v_gene: TRBV7-3
j_gene: TRBJ2-1
CDR3aa: CASSSGHSPGNEQFF